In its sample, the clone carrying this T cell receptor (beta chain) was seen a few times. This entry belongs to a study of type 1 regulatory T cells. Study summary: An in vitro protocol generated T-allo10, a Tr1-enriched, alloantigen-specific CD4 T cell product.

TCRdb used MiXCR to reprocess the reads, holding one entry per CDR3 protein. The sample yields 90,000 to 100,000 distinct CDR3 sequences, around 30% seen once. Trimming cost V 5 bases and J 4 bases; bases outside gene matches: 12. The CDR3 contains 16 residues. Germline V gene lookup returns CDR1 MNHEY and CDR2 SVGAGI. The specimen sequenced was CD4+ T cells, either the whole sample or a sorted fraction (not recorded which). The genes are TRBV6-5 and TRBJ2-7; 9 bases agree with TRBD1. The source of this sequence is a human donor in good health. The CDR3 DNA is TGTGCCAGCAGTAATAAACCCCGGGACAGGGCGTACGAGCAGTACTTC. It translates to CASSNKPRDRAYEQYF.